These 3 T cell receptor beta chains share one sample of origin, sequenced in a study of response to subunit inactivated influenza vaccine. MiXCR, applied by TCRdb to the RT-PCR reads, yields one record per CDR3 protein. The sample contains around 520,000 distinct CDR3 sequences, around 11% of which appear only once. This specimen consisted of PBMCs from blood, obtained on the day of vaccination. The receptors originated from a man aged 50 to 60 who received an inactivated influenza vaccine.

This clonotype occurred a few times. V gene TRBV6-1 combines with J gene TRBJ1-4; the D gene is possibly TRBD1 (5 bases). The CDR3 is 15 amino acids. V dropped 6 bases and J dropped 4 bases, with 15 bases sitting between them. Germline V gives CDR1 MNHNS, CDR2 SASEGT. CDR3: CASSPPGGNNEKLFF. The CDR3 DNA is TGTGCCAGCAGCCCACCGGGGGGGAATAATGAAAAACTGTTTTTT.

The CDR3 loop reads CASSLPGQRAFF. CDR3 in DNA: TGTGCCAGCAGTTTGCCGGGGCAGAGGGCTTTCTTT. The gene calls are TRBV28 and TRBJ1-1; TRBD1 is a possible D gene (5 bases). Looked up from germline, CDR1 is MDHEN and CDR2 is SYDVKM. CDR3 length equals 12 residues. V lost 3 bases and J lost 11, with 13 bases in between.

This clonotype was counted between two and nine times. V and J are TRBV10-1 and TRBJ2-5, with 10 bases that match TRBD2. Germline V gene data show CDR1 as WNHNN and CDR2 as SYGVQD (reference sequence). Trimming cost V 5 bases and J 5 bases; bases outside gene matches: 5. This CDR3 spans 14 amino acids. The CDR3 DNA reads TGCGCCAGCAGTACCGGGACTAGCGTGGAGACCCAGTACTTC. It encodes CASSTGTSVETQYF.